What follows is one T cell receptor (beta chain) and its context. The antigen remains undetermined. This sample was included in a study of T cell responses to AZD1222 COVID-19 vaccine. Libraries were prepared by immunoSEQ multiplex PCR; TCRdb keeps only in-frame clonotypes and omits some of them. This table holds some 81,000 clones, 75% to 95% found once. Study-level results: The sample set comprised mostly white British donors with more females, and clonal diversity was possibly underestimated. Two AZD1222 administrations were followed by greater Spike-specific TCR breadth and depth. The peak T cell response came first, and repertoires were sampled only after it. Seropositive status at baseline applied to only a handful of AZD1222 recipients.

After removal of 4 bases from V and 4 bases from J, the junction contained 17 bases not matched to a gene. The CDR3 runs 18 residues. Germline CDR1 reads SGHTS; CDR2 reads YDEGEE. The sample consisted of peripheral blood, taken 28 days after the second AZD1222 dose. This receptor was taken from an adult who received the AZD1222 COVID-19 vaccine. The J gene is TRBJ2-1, the V gene TRBV5-8, with 7 bases identical to TRBD2. The CDR3 DNA is TGTGCCAGCAGCCCCCCCCTAGCGGCCCCCGGCGGGTACAATGAGCAGTTCTTC. The encoded protein is CASSPPLAAPGGYNEQFF.